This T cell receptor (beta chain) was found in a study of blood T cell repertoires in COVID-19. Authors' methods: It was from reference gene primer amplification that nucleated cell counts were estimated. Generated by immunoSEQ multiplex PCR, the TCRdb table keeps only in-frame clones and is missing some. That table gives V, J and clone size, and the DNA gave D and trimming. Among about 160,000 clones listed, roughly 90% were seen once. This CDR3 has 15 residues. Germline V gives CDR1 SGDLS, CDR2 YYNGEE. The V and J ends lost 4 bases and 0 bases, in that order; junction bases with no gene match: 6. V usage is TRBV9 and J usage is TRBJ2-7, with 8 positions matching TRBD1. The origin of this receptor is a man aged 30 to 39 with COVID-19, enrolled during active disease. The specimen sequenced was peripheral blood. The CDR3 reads CASSLQGAGSYEQYF. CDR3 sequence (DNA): TGTGCCAGCAGCCTCCAGGGGGCCGGCTCCTACGAGCAGTACTTC.